This T cell receptor (beta chain) was sequenced during a study of shared clonotypes between healthy human individuals. Genomic DNA of unsorted samples came from some 90 million PBMCs. A deep-level run was used for the assay. Profiled with immunoSEQ multiplex PCR; TCRdb holds only in-frame clones, not every one. This sample has about 510,000 clones, with around 79% found just once. The clonotype originates from a woman between 40 and 55 years old in good health. Some clones in this sample may be carry-over from other donors' samples. Specimen: PBMCs.

CDR3 amino acids: CASRQGFTPESLYGYTF. The CDR3 coding sequence is TGTGCCAGCAGACAAGGGTTCACTCCCGAATCCCTATATGGCTACACCTTC. J is TRBJ1-2 and V is TRBV2; D remains unclear. This CDR3 has 17 residues. CDR1 and CDR2 from the germline V gene are SNHLY and FYNNEI. The V and J ends lost 6 bases and 5 bases respectively, with 25 bases between them. The full variable domain, rest sourced from reference TRBV2 and TRBJ1-2, is EPEVTQTPSHQVTQMGQEVILRCVPISNHLYFYWYRQILGQKVEFLVSFYNNEISEKSEIFDDQFSVERPDGSNFTLKIRSTKLEDSAMYFCASRQGFTPESLYGYTFGSGTRLTVV.